The next 5 T cell receptor beta chains were all read from a single sample in a study of identical twins. TCRdb re-called the 5' RACE reads with MiXCR, one entry per CDR3 protein. Among about 810,000 distinct CDR3 sequences listed, roughly 12% were seen once. These same data were also listed under a study on yellow fever vaccine responses in identical twins.

Material: PBMCs. Receptors originate from a woman under 30 in good health.

The V call is TRBV7-9, the J call TRBJ2-2; D is perhaps TRBD1 (6 bases). The ends were cut back, 6 bases at V and 5 bases at J, with 16 bases in the middle. The CDR3 has 15 residues. Per germline, CDR1 SEHNR and CDR2 FQNEAQ (reference sequence). The CDR3 region is CASRNTDSKTGELFF. The CDR3 DNA reads TGTGCCAGCAGGAATACGGACAGCAAAACCGGGGAGCTGTTTTTT.

The CDR3 sequence is CASSADGIAKNIQYF. DNA for the CDR3: TGCGCCAGCAGCGCGGACGGAATAGCCAAAAACATTCAGTACTTC. V is TRBV5-1 and J is TRBJ2-4; no clear D. Germline lookup yields CDR1 SGHRS and CDR2 YFSETQ. The V gene lost 4 bases and the J gene lost 0 bases, with 11 bases spanning the gap. CDR3 length: 15 amino acids.

The chain recombines TRBV15 with TRBJ2-2, with D maybe TRBD2 (5 bases). CDR1 LNHNV and CDR2 YYDKDF come from the germline V gene (reference sequence). V lost 1 base and J 0 bases, leaving 9 bases between the germline ends. The CDR3 extends over 16 amino acids. The CDR3 coding sequence is TGTGCCACCAGCAGAGTCAGCGGTGCGAACACCGGGGAGCTGTTTTTT. Translation: CATSRVSGANTGELFF.

The table lists this clonotype with many counts. The rearrangement uses TRBV28 and TRBJ2-7, with a possible D match to TRBD1 (8 bases). The CDR3 spans 15 residues. Germline loops: CDR1 MDHEN, CDR2 SYDVKM. V was clipped by 7 bases and J by 4 bases, with 20 bases between them. This chain's CDR3 is CASTTLVQGGYEQYF. In DNA form, the CDR3 reads TGTGCCAGCACCACACTAGTACAGGGGGGGTACGAGCAGTACTTC.

For the CDR3, the DNA is TGTGCCAGCAGTTTGGGTTGGACTAGCGGGAGGTGGCGCACAGATACGCAGTATTTT. Amino acids: CASSLGWTSGRWRTDTQYF. The chain combines TRBV27 with TRBJ2-3; 14 bases line up with TRBD2. Germline CDR1 reads MNHEY; CDR2 reads SMNVEV (reference sequence). V dropped 3 bases and J dropped 1; count of bases not matched to a gene: 9. This CDR3 has 19 residues.